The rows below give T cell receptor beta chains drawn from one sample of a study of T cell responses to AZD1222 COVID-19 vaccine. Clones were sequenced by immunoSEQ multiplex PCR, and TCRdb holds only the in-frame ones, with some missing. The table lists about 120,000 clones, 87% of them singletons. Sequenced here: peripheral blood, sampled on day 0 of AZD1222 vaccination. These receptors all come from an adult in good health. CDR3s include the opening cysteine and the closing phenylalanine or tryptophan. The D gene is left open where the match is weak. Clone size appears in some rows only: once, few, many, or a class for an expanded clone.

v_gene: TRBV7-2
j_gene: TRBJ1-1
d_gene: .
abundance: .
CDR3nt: TGTGCCAGCAGCTTCTGGGGATTGAGCACTGAAGCTTTCTTT
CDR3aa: CASSFWGLSTEAFF

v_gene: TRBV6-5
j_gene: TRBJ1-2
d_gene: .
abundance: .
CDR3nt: TGTGCCAGCAGTTACCCGGGGGTTGGCTACACCTTC
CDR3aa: CASSYPGVGYTF

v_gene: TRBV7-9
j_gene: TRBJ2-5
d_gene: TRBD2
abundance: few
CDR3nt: TGTGCCAGCAGGGTCTCGGGAGGGGAAGAGACCCAGTACTTC
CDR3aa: CASRVSGGEETQYF

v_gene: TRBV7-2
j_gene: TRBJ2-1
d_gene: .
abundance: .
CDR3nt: TGTGCCAGCAGCCCCTATACGGGGGTACTTACCAATGAGCAGTTCTTC
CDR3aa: CASSPYTGVLTNEQFF

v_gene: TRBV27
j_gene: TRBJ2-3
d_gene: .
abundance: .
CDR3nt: TGTGCCAGCAGTCCCAACCGGCCCAGGGGCACAGATACGCAGTATTTT
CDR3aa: CASSPNRPRGTDTQYF

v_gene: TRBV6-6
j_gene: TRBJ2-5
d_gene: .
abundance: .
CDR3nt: TGTGCCAGCAGACAGGGAGGGGCTGGGGAGACCCAGTACTTC
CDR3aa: CASRQGGAGETQYF

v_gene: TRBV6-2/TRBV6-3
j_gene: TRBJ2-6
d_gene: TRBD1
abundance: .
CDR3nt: TGTGCCAGCAGTTCCCCGACAGGGATGGCCAACGTCCTGACTTTC
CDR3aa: CASSSPTGMANVLTF

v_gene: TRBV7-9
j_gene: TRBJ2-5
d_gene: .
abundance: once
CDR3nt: TGTGCCAGCAGCTCACAAGAGACCCAGTACTTC
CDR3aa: CASSSQETQYF

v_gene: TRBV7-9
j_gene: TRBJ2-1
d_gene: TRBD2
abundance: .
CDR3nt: TGTGCCAGCAGACCCCCTTGGGGGGGACCTGAAAATGAGCAGTTCTTC
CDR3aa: CASRPPWGGPENEQFF

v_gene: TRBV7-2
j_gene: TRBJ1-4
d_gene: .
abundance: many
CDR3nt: TGTGCCAGCAGCCTCCAAAGTTCCACAACTAATGAAAAACTGTTTTTT
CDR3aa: CASSLQSSTTNEKLFF